Detailed here is one TCR beta chain. Cohorts were based on clinical histories the participants reported. The data originate from a study of blood T cell repertoires in COVID-19. Study overall: The origin of the acute and convalescent COVID-19 samples was the United States, Italy and Spain.

The CDR3 runs to 14 residues. The germline V gene has CDR1 SGDLS and CDR2 YYNGEE. With 1 base clipped from V and 7 bases from J, the junction kept 1 base outside the gene matches. Sequencing was performed with immunoSEQ multiplex PCR; in TCRdb, only in-frame clones are kept and a portion is missing. The sample has approximately 260,000 clones, around 88% seen once. This chain joins TRBV9 and TRBJ2-1; 11 bases agree with TRBD2. The receptor comes from a woman aged 40 to 50 with acute COVID-19. The sample consisted of PBMCs or T cells enriched from blood (not recorded which). As DNA, the CDR3 is TGTGCCAGCAGCGTAACTAGCGGGAGAAATGAGCAGTTCTTC. Its protein is CASSVTSGRNEQFF.